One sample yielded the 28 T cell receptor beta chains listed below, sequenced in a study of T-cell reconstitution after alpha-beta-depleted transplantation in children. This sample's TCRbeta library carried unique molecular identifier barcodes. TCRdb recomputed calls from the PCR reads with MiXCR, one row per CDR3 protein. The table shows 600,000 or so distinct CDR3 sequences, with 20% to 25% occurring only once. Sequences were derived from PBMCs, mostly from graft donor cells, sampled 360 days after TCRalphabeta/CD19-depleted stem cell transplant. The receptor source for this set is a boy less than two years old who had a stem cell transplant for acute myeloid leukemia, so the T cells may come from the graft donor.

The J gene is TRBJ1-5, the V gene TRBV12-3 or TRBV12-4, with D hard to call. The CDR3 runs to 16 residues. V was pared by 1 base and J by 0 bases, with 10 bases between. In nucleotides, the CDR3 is TGTGCCAGCAGTTTAGTTTCCGCCTATAGCAATCAGCCCCAGCATTTT. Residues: CASSLVSAYSNQPQHF.

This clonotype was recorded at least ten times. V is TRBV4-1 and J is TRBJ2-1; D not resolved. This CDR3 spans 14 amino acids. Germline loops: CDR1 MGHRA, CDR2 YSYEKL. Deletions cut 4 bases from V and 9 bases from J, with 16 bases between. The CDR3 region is CASSPAVSAVEQFF. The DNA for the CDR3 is TGCGCCAGCAGCCCCGCGGTGAGCGCGGTTGAGCAGTTCTTC.

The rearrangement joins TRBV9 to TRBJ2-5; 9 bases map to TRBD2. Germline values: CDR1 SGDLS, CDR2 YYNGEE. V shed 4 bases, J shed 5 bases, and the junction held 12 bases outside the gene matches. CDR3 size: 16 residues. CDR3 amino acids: CASSPLAGGAAETQYF. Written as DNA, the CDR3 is TGTGCCAGCAGCCCCTTGGCGGGGGGGGCGGCGGAGACCCAGTACTTC. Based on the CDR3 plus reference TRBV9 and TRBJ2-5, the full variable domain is DSGVTQTPKHLITATGQRVTLRCSPRSGDLSVYWYQQSLDQGLQFLIQYYNGEERAKGNILERFSAQQFPDLHSELNLSSLELGDSALYFCASSPLAGGAAETQYFGPGTRLLVL.

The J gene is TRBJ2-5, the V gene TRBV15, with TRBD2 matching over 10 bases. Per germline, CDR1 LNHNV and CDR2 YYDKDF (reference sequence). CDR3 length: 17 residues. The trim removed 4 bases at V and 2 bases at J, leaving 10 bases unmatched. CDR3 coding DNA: TGTGCCACCAGCATAGCGAGGACTAGCGGCCATCAAGAGACCCAGTACTTC. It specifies CATSIARTSGHQETQYF.

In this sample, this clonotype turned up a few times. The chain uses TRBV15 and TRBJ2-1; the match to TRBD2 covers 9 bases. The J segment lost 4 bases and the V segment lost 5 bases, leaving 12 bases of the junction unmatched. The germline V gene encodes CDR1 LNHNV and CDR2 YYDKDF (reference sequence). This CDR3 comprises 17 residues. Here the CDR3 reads CATSGRAGGREYNEQFF. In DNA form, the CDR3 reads TGTGCCACCAGCGGCCGAGCGGGGGGCAGGGAATACAATGAGCAGTTCTTC.

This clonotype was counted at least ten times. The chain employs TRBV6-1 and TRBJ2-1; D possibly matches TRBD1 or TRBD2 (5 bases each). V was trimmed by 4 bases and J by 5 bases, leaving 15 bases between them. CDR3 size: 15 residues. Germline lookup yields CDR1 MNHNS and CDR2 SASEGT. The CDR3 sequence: CASSARGHLDNEQFF. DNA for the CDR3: TGTGCCAGCAGTGCTCGGGGCCACCTCGACAATGAGCAGTTCTTC.

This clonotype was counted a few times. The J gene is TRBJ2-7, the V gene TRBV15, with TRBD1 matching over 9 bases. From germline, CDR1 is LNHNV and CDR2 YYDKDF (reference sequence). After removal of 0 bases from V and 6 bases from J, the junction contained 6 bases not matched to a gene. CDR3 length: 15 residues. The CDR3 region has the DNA TGTGCCACCAGCAGAGAGGTGGGGACAGGGCGCGAGCAGTACGTC. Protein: CATSREVGTGREQYV.

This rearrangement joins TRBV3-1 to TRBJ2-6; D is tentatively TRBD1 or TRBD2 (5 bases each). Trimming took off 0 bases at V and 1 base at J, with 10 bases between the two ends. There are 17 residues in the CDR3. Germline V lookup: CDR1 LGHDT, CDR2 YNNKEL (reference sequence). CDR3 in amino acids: CASSQDGTGSGANVLTF. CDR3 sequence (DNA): TGTGCCAGCAGCCAAGATGGGACGGGATCTGGGGCCAACGTCCTGACTTTC. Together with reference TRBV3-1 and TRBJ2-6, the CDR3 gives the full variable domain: DTAVSQTPKYLVTQMGNDKSIKCEQNLGHDTMYWYKQDSKKFLKIMFSYNNKELIINETVPNRFSPKSPDKAHLNLHINSLELGDSAVYFCASSQDGTGSGANVLTFGAGSRLTVL.

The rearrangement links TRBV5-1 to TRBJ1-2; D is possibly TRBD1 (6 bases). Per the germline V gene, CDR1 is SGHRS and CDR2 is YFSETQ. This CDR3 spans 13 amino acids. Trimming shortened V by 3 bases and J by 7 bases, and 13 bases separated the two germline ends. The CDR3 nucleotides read TGCGCCAGCAGCTCGACGTGGGGGCTTGGCTACACCTTC. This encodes CASSSTWGLGYTF.

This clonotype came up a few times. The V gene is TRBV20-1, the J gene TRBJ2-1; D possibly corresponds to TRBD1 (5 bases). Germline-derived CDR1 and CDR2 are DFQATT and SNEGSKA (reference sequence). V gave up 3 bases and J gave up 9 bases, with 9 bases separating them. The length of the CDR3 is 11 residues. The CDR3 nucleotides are TGCAGTGCTAGTCAAGGGGCTGAGCAGTTCTTC. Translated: CSASQGAEQFF.

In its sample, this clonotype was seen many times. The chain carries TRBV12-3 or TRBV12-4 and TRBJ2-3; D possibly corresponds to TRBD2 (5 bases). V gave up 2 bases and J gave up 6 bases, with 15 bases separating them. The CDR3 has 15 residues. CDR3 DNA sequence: TGTGCCAGCAGTTTACGGAGGAACCGAAGGGATACGCAGTATTTT. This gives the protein CASSLRRNRRDTQYF.

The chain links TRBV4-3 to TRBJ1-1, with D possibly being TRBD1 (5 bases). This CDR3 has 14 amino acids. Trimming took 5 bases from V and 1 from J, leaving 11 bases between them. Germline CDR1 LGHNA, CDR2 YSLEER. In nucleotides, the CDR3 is TGCGCCAGCAGCGCCAGGGTGTGGAACACTGAAGCTTTCTTT. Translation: CASSARVWNTEAFF.

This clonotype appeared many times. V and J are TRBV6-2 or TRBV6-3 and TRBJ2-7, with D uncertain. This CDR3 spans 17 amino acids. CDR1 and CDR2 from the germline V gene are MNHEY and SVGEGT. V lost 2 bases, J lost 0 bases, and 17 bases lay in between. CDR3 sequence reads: CASSYGESAASSYEQYF. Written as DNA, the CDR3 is TGTGCCAGCAGTTACGGAGAAAGCGCGGCAAGCTCCTACGAGCAGTACTTC.

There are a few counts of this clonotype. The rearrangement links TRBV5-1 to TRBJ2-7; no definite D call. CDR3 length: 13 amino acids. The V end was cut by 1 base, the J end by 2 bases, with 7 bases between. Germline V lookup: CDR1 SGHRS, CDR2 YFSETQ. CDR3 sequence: CASSLKGPYEQYF. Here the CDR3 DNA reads TGCGCCAGCAGCTTGAAGGGTCCCTACGAGCAGTACTTC.

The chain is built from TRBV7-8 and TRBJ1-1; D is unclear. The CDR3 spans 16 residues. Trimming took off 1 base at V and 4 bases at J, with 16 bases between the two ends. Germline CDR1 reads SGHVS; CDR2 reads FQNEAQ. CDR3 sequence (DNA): TGTGCCAGCAGCTTAGGGGCGGAGCTTAAGGGCACTGAAGCTTTCTTT. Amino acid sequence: CASSLGAELKGTEAFF. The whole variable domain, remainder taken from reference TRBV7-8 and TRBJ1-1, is GAGVSQSPRYKVAKRGQDVALRCDPISGHVSLFWYQQALGQGPEFLTYFQNEAQLDKSGLPSDRFFAERPEGSVSTLKIQRTQQEDSAVYLCASSLGAELKGTEAFFGQGTRLTVV.

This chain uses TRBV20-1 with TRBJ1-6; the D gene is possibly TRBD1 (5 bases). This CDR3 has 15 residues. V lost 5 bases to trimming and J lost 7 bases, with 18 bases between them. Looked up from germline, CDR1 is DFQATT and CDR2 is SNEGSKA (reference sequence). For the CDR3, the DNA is TGCAGTGCTCTCCAGGGAGGAGAGAAAAATTCACCCCTCCACTTT. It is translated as CSALQGGEKNSPLHF.

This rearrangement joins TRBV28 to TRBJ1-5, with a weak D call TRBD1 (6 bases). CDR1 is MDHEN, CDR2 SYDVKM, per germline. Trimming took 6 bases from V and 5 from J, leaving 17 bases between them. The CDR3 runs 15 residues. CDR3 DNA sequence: TGTGCCAGCAGAAAAGGCCTAGGGGGTTATCAGCCCCAGCATTTT. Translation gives CASRKGLGGYQPQHF.

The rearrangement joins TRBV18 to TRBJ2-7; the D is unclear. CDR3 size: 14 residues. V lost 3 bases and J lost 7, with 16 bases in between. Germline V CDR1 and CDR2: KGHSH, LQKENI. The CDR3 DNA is TGTGCCAGCTCACCGGATGACACCATCGGGGAGCAGTACGTC. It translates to CASSPDDTIGEQYV.

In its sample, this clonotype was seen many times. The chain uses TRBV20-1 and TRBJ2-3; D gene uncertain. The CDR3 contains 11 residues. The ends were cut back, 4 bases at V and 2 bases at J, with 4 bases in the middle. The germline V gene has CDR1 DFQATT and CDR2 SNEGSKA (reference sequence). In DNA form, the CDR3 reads TGCAGTGCTACCGTCACAGATACGCAGTATTTT. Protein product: CSATVTDTQYF.

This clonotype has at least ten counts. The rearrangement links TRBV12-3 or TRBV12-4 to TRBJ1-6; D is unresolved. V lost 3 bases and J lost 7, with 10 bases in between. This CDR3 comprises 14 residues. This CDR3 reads CASSFGRNNSPLHF. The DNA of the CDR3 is TGTGCCAGCAGTTTCGGCAGGAACAATTCACCCCTCCACTTT.

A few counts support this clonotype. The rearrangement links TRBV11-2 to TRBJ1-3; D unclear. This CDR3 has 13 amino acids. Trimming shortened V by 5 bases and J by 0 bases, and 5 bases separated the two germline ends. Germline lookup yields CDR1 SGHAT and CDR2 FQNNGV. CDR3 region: CASSTNSGNTIYF. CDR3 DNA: TGTGCCAGCAGCACGAACTCTGGAAACACCATATATTTT.

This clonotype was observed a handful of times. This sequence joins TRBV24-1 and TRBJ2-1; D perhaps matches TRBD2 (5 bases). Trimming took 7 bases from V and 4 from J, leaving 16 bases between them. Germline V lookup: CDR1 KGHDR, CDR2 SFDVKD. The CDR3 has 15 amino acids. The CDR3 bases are TGTGCCACCAGCGAGGGAGACTACGGTTACAATGAGCAGTTCTTC. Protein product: CATSEGDYGYNEQFF.

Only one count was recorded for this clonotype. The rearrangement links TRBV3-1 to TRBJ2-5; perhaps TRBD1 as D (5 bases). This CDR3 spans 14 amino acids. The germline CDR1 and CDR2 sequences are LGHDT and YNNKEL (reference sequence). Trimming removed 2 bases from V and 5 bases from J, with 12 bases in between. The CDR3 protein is CASSQQPWGETQYF. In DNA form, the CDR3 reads TGTGCCAGCAGCCAACAACCTTGGGGCGAGACCCAGTACTTC.

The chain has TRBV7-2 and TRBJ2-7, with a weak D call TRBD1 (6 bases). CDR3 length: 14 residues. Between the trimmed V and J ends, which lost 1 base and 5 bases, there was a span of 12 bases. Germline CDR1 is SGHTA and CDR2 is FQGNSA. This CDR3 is CASSLDRGIDEQYF. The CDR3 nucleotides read TGTGCCAGCAGCTTAGATAGGGGGATCGACGAGCAGTACTTC.

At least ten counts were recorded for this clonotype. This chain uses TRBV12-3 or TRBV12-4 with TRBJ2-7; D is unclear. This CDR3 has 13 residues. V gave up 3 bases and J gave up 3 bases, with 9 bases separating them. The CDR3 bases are TGTGCCAGCAGTTTCAGCTCTCGCTACGAGCAGTACGTC. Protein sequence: CASSFSSRYEQYV.

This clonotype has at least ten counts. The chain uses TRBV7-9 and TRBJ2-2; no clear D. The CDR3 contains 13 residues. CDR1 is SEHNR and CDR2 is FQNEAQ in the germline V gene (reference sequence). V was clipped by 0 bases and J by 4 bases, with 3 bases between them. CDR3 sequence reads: CASSLAATGELFF. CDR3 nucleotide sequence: TGTGCCAGCAGCTTAGCGGCCACCGGGGAGCTGTTTTTT.

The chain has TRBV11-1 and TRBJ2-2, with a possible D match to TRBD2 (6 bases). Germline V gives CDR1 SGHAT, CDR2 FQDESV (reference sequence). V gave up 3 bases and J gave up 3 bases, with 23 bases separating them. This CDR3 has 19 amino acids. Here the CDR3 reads CASSFGPVFSGTHTGELFF. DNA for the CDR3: TGTGCCAGCAGCTTCGGCCCCGTCTTCTCCGGGACTCACACCGGGGAGCTGTTTTTT.

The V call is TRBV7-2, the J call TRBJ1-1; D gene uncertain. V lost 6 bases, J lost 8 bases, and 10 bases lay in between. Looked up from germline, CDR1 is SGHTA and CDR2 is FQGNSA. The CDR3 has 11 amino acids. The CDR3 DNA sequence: TGTGCCAGCAGAAACCTAGGGGAAGCTTTCTTT. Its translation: CASRNLGEAFF.